This T cell receptor beta chain was profiled in a study of shared clonotypes between healthy human individuals. Donors comprised only Caucasian adults living in Nashville, Tennessee. A note on this clone: Other DNA sequences of this sample code for an identical CDR3.

Trimming took off 1 base at V and 0 bases at J, with 3 bases between the two ends. Looked up from germline, CDR1 is MNHNS and CDR2 is SASEGT. The CDR3 runs 14 residues. Some clones are missing from TCRdb's copy, which holds only in-frame ones; the method was immunoSEQ multiplex PCR. The data hold approximately 1,500,000 clones, with 95% to 99% observed a single time. Material for sequencing was naive CD4+ T cells sorted from blood. The subset is: CD45RA+ positively selected. The J gene is TRBJ1-4, the V gene TRBV6-1; unclear D gene. This receptor was taken from a man younger than 40 in good health. CDR3 DNA: TGTGCCAGCAGTGAAGGGCCAACTAATGAAAAACTGTTTTTT. Its translation: CASSEGPTNEKLFF.